This TCR beta chain was documented in a study of T cells in Graves' hyperthyroidism and ophthalmopathy. Study-level findings and limits: Within blood appeared most thyroid clonotypes that had expanded above 0.001.

V shed 5 bases and J shed 4 bases, with 15 bases lying between them. Germline CDR1 and CDR2: MDHEN and SYDVKM. There are 15 residues in the CDR3. Regions amplified from RNA transcripts were the TCR beta CDR3 regions. Primed by the HTBI set, a first-round RT-PCR was run on the TCR CDR3. TCRdb analysed the multiplex PCR reads with MiXCR anew, one entry per CDR3 protein. The profile shows 600,000 or so distinct CDR3 sequences, around 13% of them singletons. At least ten counts were recorded for this clonotype. As yet, its antigen is unknown. The sequence came from a woman aged 50 to 65 with Graves' ophthalmopathy. V and J are TRBV28 and TRBJ2-1; D is ambiguous. Sequencing used blood. The CDR3 region has the DNA TGTGCCAGCAGTACCCGGGTCTCAAATTACAATGAGCAGTTCTTC. Translating gives CASSTRVSNYNEQFF.